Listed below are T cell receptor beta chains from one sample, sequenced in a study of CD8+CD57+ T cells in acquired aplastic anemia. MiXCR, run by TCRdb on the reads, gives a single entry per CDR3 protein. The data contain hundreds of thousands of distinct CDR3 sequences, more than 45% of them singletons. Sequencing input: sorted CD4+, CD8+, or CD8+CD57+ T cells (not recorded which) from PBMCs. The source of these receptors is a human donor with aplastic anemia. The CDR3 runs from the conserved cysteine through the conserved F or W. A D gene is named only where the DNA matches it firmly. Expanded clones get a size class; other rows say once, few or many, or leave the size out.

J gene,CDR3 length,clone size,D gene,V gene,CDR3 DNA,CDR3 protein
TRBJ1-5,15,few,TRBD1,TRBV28,TGTGCCAGCAGTCTAACCGGGACAGGCTGGCAGCCCCAGCATTTT,CASSLTGTGWQPQHF
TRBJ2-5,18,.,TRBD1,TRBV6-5,TGTGCCAGCAGTCACTCCGCGAACAGGGGGCCCATACAAGAGACCCAGTACTTC,CASSHSANRGPIQETQYF
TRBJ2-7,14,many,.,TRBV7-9,TGTGCCAGCAGCTTAGTTGGCCGCCGCTACGAGCAGTACTTC,CASSLVGRRYEQYF
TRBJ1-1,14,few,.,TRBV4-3,TGCGCCAGCAGCCAAGAAAGGGATAACACTGAAGCTTTCTTT,CASSQERDNTEAFF
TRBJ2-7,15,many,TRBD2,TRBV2,TGTGCCAGCATCGTCGGAGCGGGAGACCCCTACGAGCAGTACTTC,CASIVGAGDPYEQYF
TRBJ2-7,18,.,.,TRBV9,TGTGCCAGCAGCGGAACGGACGAATCGACAGTACGTTTCTACGAGCAGTACTTC,CASSGTDESTVRFYEQYF
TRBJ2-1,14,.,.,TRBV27,TGTGCCAGCAGTTCCCAGATATCAGGATGGGAGCAGTTCTTC,CASSSQISGWEQFF
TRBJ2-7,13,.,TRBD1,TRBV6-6,TGTGCCAGCAGGGACAGGGATACGCGGGAGCAGTACTTC,CASRDRDTREQYF
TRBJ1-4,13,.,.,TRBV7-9,TGTGCCAGCGGTCGCGGAACTAATGAAAAACTGTTTTTT,CASGRGTNEKLFF
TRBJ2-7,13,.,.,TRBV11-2,TGTGCCAGCAGCGCGGACGGATTGTACGAGCAGTACTTC,CASSADGLYEQYF
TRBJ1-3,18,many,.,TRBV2,TGTGCCAGCAGTGAACTTAGTAGACAGGCCTCCTCTGGAAACACCATATATTTT,CASSELSRQASSGNTIYF
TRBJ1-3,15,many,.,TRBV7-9,TGTGCCAGCAGCTTACAGGACGTCTCTGGAAACACCATATATTTT,CASSLQDVSGNTIYF
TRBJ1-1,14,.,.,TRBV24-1,TGTGCCACCAGTGACGGTGGGATGAACACTGAAGCTTTCTTT,CATSDGGMNTEAFF
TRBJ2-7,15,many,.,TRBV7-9,TGTGCCAGCAGCTTAGCGCGAGGGACGGGCTACGAGCAGTACTTC,CASSLARGTGYEQYF
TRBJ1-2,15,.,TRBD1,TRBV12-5,TGTGCCAGCAGTCCAGACAGGGGCCAGACCTATGGCTACACCTTC,CASSPDRGQTYGYTF
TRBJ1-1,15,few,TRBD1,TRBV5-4,TGTGCCACCATAAGACCGGGACAGCGGAACACTGAAGCTTTCTTT,CATIRPGQRNTEAFF
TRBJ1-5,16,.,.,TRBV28,TGTGCCAGCAGTTACGGAGCTTCGGTGGTTGATCAGCCCCAGCATTTT,CASSYGASVVDQPQHF
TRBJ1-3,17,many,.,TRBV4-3,TGCGCCAGCAGCCAGGGAGCGCAGGGCAAATCGAGTAACACCATATATTTT,CASSQGAQGKSSNTIYF
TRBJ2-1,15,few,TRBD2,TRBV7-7,TGTGCTAGCAGCCCCTCGCGGGGGGGAAACAATGAGCAGTTCTTC,CASSPSRGGNNEQFF
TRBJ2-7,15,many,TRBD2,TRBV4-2,TGTGCCAGCAGCCAAGAACTAGCGCCCACCTACGAGCAGTACTTC,CASSQELAPTYEQYF
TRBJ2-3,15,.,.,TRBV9,TGTGCCAGCAGCGTATTTCAGTCACCCACAGATACGCAGTATTTT,CASSVFQSPTDTQYF
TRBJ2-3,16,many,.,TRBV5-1,TGCGCCAGCAGCTTTTACAGGGATACAGGACCAAATACGCAGTATTTT,CASSFYRDTGPNTQYF
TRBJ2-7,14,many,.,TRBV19,TGTGCCAAGGGTCTGGCAGGGAAATCCTACGAGCAGTACTTC,CAKGLAGKSYEQYF
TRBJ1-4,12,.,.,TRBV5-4,TGTGCCAGCAGCTTGGCAACGGCAGGGTGGACTTTT,CASSLATAGWTF
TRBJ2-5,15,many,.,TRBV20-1,TGCAGTGCTAGAGAACAACCAACTAGGGAAGAGACCCAGTACTTC,CSAREQPTREETQYF
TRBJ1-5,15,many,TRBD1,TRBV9,TGTGCCAGCAGCGGGACAGGGTTGACCAATCAGCCCCAGCATTTT,CASSGTGLTNQPQHF
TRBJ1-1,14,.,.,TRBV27,TGTGCCAGCACGTCTGGGAGACGGAACACTGAAGCTTTCTTT,CASTSGRRNTEAFF
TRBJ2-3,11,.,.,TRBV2,TGTGCCAGTGAAGGACCAGATACGCAGTATTTT,CASEGPDTQYF
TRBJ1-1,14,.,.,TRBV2,TGTGCCAGCAGTGAAGCGCCAAGGTTGGGTGAAGCTTTCTTT,CASSEAPRLGEAFF
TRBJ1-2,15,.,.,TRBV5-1,TGCGCCAGCAGCTTACCGGGACGCAAGATCTATGGCTACACCTTC,CASSLPGRKIYGYTF
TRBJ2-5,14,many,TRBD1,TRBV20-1,TGCAGTGCTAGGGCTGGACAGGAACAAGAGACCCAGTACTTC,CSARAGQEQETQYF
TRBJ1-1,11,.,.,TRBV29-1,TGCAGCGTTCGATCGGGGGGCGAAGCTTTCTTT,CSVRSGGEAFF
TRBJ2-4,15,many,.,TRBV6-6,TGTGCCAGCAGGGCCGGGGTGGGGTCTCTAAACATTCAGTACTTC,CASRAGVGSLNIQYF
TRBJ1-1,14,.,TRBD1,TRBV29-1,TGCAGCGTTGAACAGGGGGCGCGTGGCACTGAAGCTTTCTTT,CSVEQGARGTEAFF
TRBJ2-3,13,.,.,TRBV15,TGTGCCACCAGCAGAGATACGTTAGCTACGCAGTATTTT,CATSRDTLATQYF
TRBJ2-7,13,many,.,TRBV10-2,TGCGCCAGCAGTGAAATCAGGGCCTACGAGCAGTACTTC,CASSEIRAYEQYF
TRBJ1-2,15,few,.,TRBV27,TGTGCCAGCAGTCCCTGGACGGGAGCTAACTATGGCTACACCTTC,CASSPWTGANYGYTF
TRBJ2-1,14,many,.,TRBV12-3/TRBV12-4,TGTGCCAGCACAGGGTTGGACGGGAGTCTTGAGCAGTTCTTC,CASTGLDGSLEQFF
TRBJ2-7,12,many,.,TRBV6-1,TGTGCCAGCAGTGACACTTCCTACGAGCAGTACTTC,CASSDTSYEQYF
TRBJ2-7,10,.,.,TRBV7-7,TGCGCCAGCACCATGACACTGCAGTACTTC,CASTMTLQYF
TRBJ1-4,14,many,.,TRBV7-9,TGTGCCAGCAGCTTAGAGACGTCTAATGAAAAACTGTTTTTT,CASSLETSNEKLFF
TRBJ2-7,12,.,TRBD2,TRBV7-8,TGTGCCAGCAGCCCCCAGCGGGGCGAGCAGTACTTC,CASSPQRGEQYF
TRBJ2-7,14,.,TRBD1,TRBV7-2,TGTGCCAGCAGCTCCGGGACAGGGGACCACGAGCAGTACTTC,CASSSGTGDHEQYF
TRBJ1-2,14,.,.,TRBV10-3,TGTGCCATCAGTGTTATGACCGGGGGCTATGGCTACACCTTC,CAISVMTGGYGYTF
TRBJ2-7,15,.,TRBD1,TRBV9,TGTGCCAGCAGTTTATCACGGGACAGGGTCGTTGAGCAGTACTTC,CASSLSRDRVVEQYF
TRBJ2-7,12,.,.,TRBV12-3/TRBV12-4,TGTGCCAGCTCCGGGACCTCTGACGAGCAGTACTTC,CASSGTSDEQYF
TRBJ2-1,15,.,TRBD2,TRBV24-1,TGTGCCACCAGTTCGGGACTAGAGAGCATTCAGGAGCAGTTCTTC,CATSSGLESIQEQFF
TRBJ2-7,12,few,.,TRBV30,TGTGCCTGGAATCCGGGGTTGGGCGAGCAGTACTTC,CAWNPGLGEQYF
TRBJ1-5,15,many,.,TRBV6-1,TGTGCCAGCAGTGTAGGGATAGCGAGCAATCAGCCCCAGCATTTT,CASSVGIASNQPQHF
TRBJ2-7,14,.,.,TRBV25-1,TGTGCCAGCAGCCGGGGGGCGGATTGGGACGAGCAGTACTTC,CASSRGADWDEQYF
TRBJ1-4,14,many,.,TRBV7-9,TGTGCCAGCAGCTTCGAGGGAATGAATGAAAAACTGTTTTTT,CASSFEGMNEKLFF
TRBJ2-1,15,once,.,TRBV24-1,TGTGCCAGCAGTTCGGACGTAGAAACCTTCCATGAGCAGTCCTTC,CASSSDVETFHEQSF
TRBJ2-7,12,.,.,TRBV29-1,TGCAGCGTTGGGGGGGGGCCCTACGAGCAGTACTTC,CSVGGGPYEQYF
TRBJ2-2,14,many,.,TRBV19,TGTGCCAGTAGTATCCTAGCCTCTTCCGGGGAGCTGTTTTTT,CASSILASSGELFF
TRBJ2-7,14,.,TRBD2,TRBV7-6,TGTGCCAGCAGCTTATATCCAGCGGGGGGCGAGCAGTACTTC,CASSLYPAGGEQYF
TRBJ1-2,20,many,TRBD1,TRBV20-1,TGCAGTGCCGGTCGCGTGAAATCCGGGACAGGGGATCCTCTGTCCTATGGCTACACCTTC,CSAGRVKSGTGDPLSYGYTF
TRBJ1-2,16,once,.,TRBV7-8,TGTGCCAGCAGTCATAAACCAATGGACAGAGGCTATGGCTACACCTTC,CASSHKPMDRGYGYTF